Below are 27 T cell receptor beta chains sequenced from a single sample in a study of T cell responses to AZD1222 COVID-19 vaccine. Generated by immunoSEQ multiplex PCR, the TCRdb table keeps only in-frame clones and is missing some. This table holds roughly 96,000 clones, 80% to 90% found once. Sequenced here: peripheral blood, sampled on day 0 of AZD1222 vaccination. The receptors come from an adult in good health.

V and J are TRBV30 and TRBJ1-5; D is unresolved. In germline, CDR1 is GTSNPN, CDR2 SVGIG (reference sequence). This CDR3 is 15 amino acids long. V dropped 5 bases and J dropped 0 bases, with 14 bases sitting between them. Written as DNA, the CDR3 is TGTGCCTGGGCGCTAGAGAGCTATAGCAATCAGCCCCAGCATTTT. Translating gives CAWALESYSNQPQHF.

The chain carries TRBV28 and TRBJ2-1; D call uncertain. Germline values: CDR1 MDHEN, CDR2 SYDVKM. The length of the CDR3 is 13 residues. The V gene lost 2 bases and the J gene lost 3 bases, with 5 bases spanning the gap. DNA of the CDR3: TGTGCCAGCAGTTTAGGCAGCTACAATGAGCAGTTCTTC. Encoded protein: CASSLGSYNEQFF.

This clone is a singleton in its sample. DNA for the CDR3: TGCGCCAGCAGCTTGGTGCAGCCGACAATGAACACTGAAGCTTTCTTT. Protein sequence: CASSLVQPTMNTEAFF. The V call is TRBV5-1, the J call TRBJ1-1; no clear D. This CDR3 spans 16 amino acids. Trimming removed 0 bases from V and 0 bases from J, with 12 bases in between. In germline, CDR1 is SGHRS, CDR2 YFSETQ.

The V gene is TRBV19, the J gene TRBJ1-4; D is undetermined. The CDR3 has 15 residues. The V end was cut by 9 bases, the J end by 0 bases, with 14 bases between. Germline CDR1 and CDR2: LNHDA and SQIVND (reference sequence). The CDR3 loop reads CASRQSGATNEKLFF. Here the CDR3 DNA reads TGTGCCAGCCGTCAGAGTGGGGCAACTAATGAAAAACTGTTTTTT.

This clone was detected once. The chain links TRBV5-8 to TRBJ1-3; D remains unclear. V was cut by 6 bases and J by 0 bases, with 7 bases left in between. The CDR3 spans 13 residues. CDR1 and CDR2 from the germline V gene are SGHTS and YDEGEE. CDR3 protein: CASNRGSGNTIYF. In DNA, the CDR3 is TGTGCCAGCAACCGGGGCTCTGGAAACACCATATATTTT.

The J gene is TRBJ2-2, the V gene TRBV25-1; D might be TRBD2 (5 bases). The germline V gene encodes CDR1 MGHDK and CDR2 SYGVNS. CDR3 length equals 18 residues. V was cut by 1 base and J by 4 bases, with 19 bases left in between. CDR3 residues: CASSESIGLARSTGELFF. In DNA, the CDR3 is TGTGCCAGCAGTGAATCCATCGGGCTAGCTCGGTCCACCGGGGAGCTGTTTTTT. The full variable domain, completed using reference TRBV25-1 and TRBJ2-2, is EADIYQTPRYLVIGTGKKITLECSQTMGHDKMYWYQQDPGMELHLIHYSYGVNSTEKGDLSSESTVSRIRTEHFPLTLESARPSHTSQYLCASSESIGLARSTGELFFGEGSRLTVL.

This chain uses TRBV6-5 with TRBJ2-7, with no clear D. This CDR3 region has 11 residues. In germline, CDR1 is MNHEY, CDR2 SVGAGI. Trimming removed 6 bases at V and 4 bases at J, with 7 bases between. CDR3 nucleotide sequence: TGTGCCAGCAGCCAGGCATACGAGCAGTACTTC. Protein: CASSQAYEQYF.

V usage is TRBV19 and J usage is TRBJ2-7; D may be TRBD1 (6 bases). The CDR3 is 14 amino acids. V lost 7 bases, J lost 4 bases, and 17 bases lay in between. Germline CDR1 and CDR2: LNHDA and SQIVND (reference sequence). CDR3 coding DNA: TGTGCCAGTAATCTTAACAGGGTCTCGTACGAGCAGTACTTC. Its protein is CASNLNRVSYEQYF. Drawing the rest from reference TRBV19 and TRBJ2-7, the complete variable domain is DGGITQSPKYLFRKEGQNVTLSCEQNLNHDAMYWYRQDPGQGLRLIYYSQIVNDFQKGDIAEGYSVSREKKESFPLTVTSAQKNPTAFYLCASNLNRVSYEQYFGPGTRLTVT.

The V and J genes are TRBV7-9 and TRBJ2-6; no clear D. The CDR3 is 15 amino acids. Germline CDR1 SEHNR, CDR2 FQNEAQ (reference sequence). V lost 5 bases and J lost 3, with 11 bases in between. CDR3 in DNA: TGTGCCAGCAGCACACCCGGCCTTGGGGCCAACGTCCTGACTTTC. It translates to CASSTPGLGANVLTF.

V is TRBV6-5 and J is TRBJ1-1; D unresolved. CDR3 length equals 10 residues. Trimming left V 6 bases short and J 9 bases short, with 8 bases between. The V gene's germline CDR1 is MNHEY and CDR2 SVGAGI. The CDR3 coding sequence is TGTGCCAGCAGACGGGAGAAAGCTTTCTTT. This gives the protein CASRREKAFF.

The chain employs TRBV30 and TRBJ1-1; no firm D call. Germline V lookup: CDR1 GTSNPN, CDR2 SVGIG (reference sequence). The V and J ends lost 0 bases and 4 bases respectively, with 9 bases between them. The length of the CDR3 is 13 residues. This chain's CDR3 is CAWSVELGTEAFF. The CDR3 nucleotides are TGTGCCTGGAGTGTAGAATTGGGCACTGAAGCTTTCTTT. The full variable domain, completed using reference TRBV30 and TRBJ1-1, is SQTIHQWPATLVQPVGSPLSLECTVEGTSNPNLYWYRQAAGRGLQLLFYSVGIGQISSEVPQNLSASRPQDRQFILSSKKLLLSDSGFYLCAWSVELGTEAFFGQGTRLTVV.

This sequence joins TRBV19 and TRBJ2-7; 10 nucleotides agree with TRBD1. CDR3 length: 14 amino acids. J gave up 4 bases and V 4 bases, and 4 bases lay outside the gene matches. Germline CDR1 reads LNHDA; CDR2 reads SQIVND (reference sequence). This CDR3 is CASSTGTGVYEQYF. The CDR3 DNA is TGTGCCAGTAGTACCGGGACAGGGGTATACGAGCAGTACTTC.

This chain links TRBV10-3 with TRBJ2-7; D is possibly TRBD1 (6 bases). The ends were cut back, 11 bases at V and 6 bases at J, with 26 bases in the middle. The length of the CDR3 is 15 residues. The germline CDR1 and CDR2 sequences are ENHRY and SYGVKD. In DNA form, the CDR3 reads TGTGCCTCAGGGGAAGGGAGTGGGACCCCTCTCGAGCAGTACTTC. This encodes CASGEGSGTPLEQYF.

The chain uses TRBV5-1 and TRBJ2-7, with D possibly matching TRBD2 (7 bases). The CDR3 has 16 amino acids. Germline CDR1 reads SGHRS; CDR2 reads YFSETQ. Trimming stripped 4 bases from V and 7 bases from J, with 24 bases between. CDR3: CASSRGPTSAMEEQYF. The CDR3 nucleotides are TGCGCCAGCAGCCGGGGGCCCACTAGCGCTATGGAGGAGCAGTACTTC. Filled out from reference TRBV5-1 and TRBJ2-7, the complete variable domain reads KAGVTQTPRYLIKTRGQQVTLSCSPISGHRSVSWYQQTPGQGLQFLFEYFSETQRNKGNFPGRFSGRQFSNSRSEMNVSTLELGDSALYLCASSRGPTSAMEEQYFGPGTRLTVT.

The V call is TRBV19, the J call TRBJ1-2; D is uncertain. Germline V CDR1 and CDR2: LNHDA, SQIVND (reference sequence). Trimming cost V 1 base and J 6 bases, with 6 bases left between them. The CDR3 length is 12 residues. This CDR3 is CASSIGEHGYTF. Here the CDR3 DNA reads TGTGCCAGTAGTATAGGGGAACATGGCTACACCTTC.

The chain carries TRBV9 and TRBJ1-1; D is perhaps TRBD1 (5 bases). Germline loops: CDR1 SGDLS, CDR2 YYNGEE. The V end was cut by 0 bases, the J end by 4 bases, with 10 bases between. The CDR3 length is 14 residues. The CDR3 nucleotides read TGTGCCAGCAGCGTAGAGGCAGGGAGCACTGAAGCTTTCTTT. Translation gives CASSVEAGSTEAFF.

J is TRBJ1-1 and V is TRBV7-9, with 8 bases lining up with TRBD1. There are 14 residues in the CDR3. Germline V lookup: CDR1 SEHNR, CDR2 FQNEAQ (reference sequence). V lost 5 bases and J lost 4; bases outside the gene matches: 6. The CDR3 nucleotides read TGTGCCAGCAGCCCCGGACAGGGCTTCACTGAAGCTTTCTTT. Its protein product is CASSPGQGFTEAFF.

The chain recombines TRBV5-1 with TRBJ2-5; 8 positions match TRBD2. This CDR3 is 17 amino acids long. Per the germline V gene, CDR1 is SGHRS and CDR2 is YFSETQ. V gave up 1 base and J gave up 4 bases; unmatched junction bases: 12. The CDR3 DNA follows: TGCGCCAGCAGCTTGAAAAGCGGGGGATCGGGTTCAGAGACCCAGTACTTC. Translated, it gives CASSLKSGGSGSETQYF.

The chain carries TRBV18 and TRBJ1-4; no clear D. V was pared by 2 bases and J by 0 bases, with 22 bases between. From germline, CDR1 is KGHSH and CDR2 LQKENI. The CDR3 is made up of 20 amino acids. CDR3 in amino acids: CASSPFLLQKEKATNEKLFF. The CDR3 DNA is TGTGCCAGCTCACCATTCTTACTACAGAAGGAAAAAGCAACTAATGAAAAACTGTTTTTT.

The chain recombines TRBV6-2 or TRBV6-3 with TRBJ1-5; TRBD1 is a possible D gene (6 bases). Germline CDR1 reads MNHEY; CDR2 reads SVGEGT. This CDR3 spans 14 amino acids. V gave up 4 bases and J gave up 2 bases, with 9 bases separating them. CDR3 DNA: TGTGCCAGCAGTTGGGGGGCGGGCAATCAGCCCCAGCATTTT. Translating gives CASSWGAGNQPQHF.

For the CDR3, the DNA is TGTGCCAGCGTCTACGGGGGCGCCTCCTATAATTCACCCCTCCACTTT. It translates to CASVYGGASYNSPLHF. The gene calls are TRBV2 and TRBJ1-6, with D maybe TRBD1 (6 bases). The germline V gene encodes CDR1 SNHLY and CDR2 FYNNEI. V was shortened by 8 bases and J by 0 bases, with 14 bases between the two germline ends. The CDR3 contains 16 residues.

The chain joins TRBV11-3 to TRBJ1-2; 7 bases match TRBD1. CDR1 is SGHNT and CDR2 is YENEEA in the germline V gene. This CDR3 spans 13 amino acids. Trimming at V came to 5 bases and at J to 8 bases, leaving 8 bases not matched to a gene. The CDR3 loop reads CASSRQGGDGYTF. CDR3 bases: TGTGCCAGCAGCCGACAGGGAGGCGACGGCTACACCTTC.

The CDR3 protein is CASIDDRRNEKLFF. In DNA, the CDR3 is TGTGCCAGCATCGATGACAGACGTAATGAAAAACTGTTTTTT. The rearrangement joins TRBV2 to TRBJ1-4, with TRBD1 as a possible D gene (5 bases). Per germline, CDR1 SNHLY and CDR2 FYNNEI. The CDR3 covers 14 residues. V lost 7 bases and J lost 4, with 13 bases in between.

The rearrangement joins TRBV3-1 (or the pseudogene TRBV3-2) to TRBJ1-1, with D possibly matching TRBD1 (5 bases). V dropped 4 bases and J dropped 0 bases, with 15 bases sitting between them. From germline, CDR1 is LGHDT and CDR2 YNNKEL (reference sequence). The CDR3 is made up of 16 amino acids. The DNA of the CDR3 is TGTGCCAGCAGCCCAATGGGGGGGAGCGTGAACACTGAAGCTTTCTTT. Protein product: CASSPMGGSVNTEAFF.

The genes are TRBV11-1 and TRBJ2-2; D is ambiguous. V lost 6 bases, J lost 2 bases, and 7 bases lay in between. The germline V gene has CDR1 SGHAT and CDR2 FQDESV (reference sequence). This CDR3 region has 13 residues. The CDR3 DNA is TGTGCCAGCAGACGGCTCAACACCGGGGAGCTGTTTTTT. Its protein is CASRRLNTGELFF.

The chain has TRBV6-5 and TRBJ1-1; D gene uncertain. Germline CDR1 MNHEY, CDR2 SVGAGI. V was cut by 0 bases and J by 1 base, with 6 bases left in between. The CDR3 is 14 amino acids. The CDR3 region is CASSYSRGNTEAFF. The CDR3 DNA reads TGTGCCAGCAGTTACTCGCGCGGGAACACTGAAGCTTTCTTT.

The chain employs TRBV27 and TRBJ1-5; 8 nucleotides align to TRBD1. Germline V gene sequence: CDR1 MNHEY, CDR2 SMNVEV (reference sequence). The V gene end was trimmed by 7 bases and the J gene end by 5 bases; junction bases not matched to a gene: 10. The CDR3 covers 15 residues. CDR3 sequence: CASKQQGGVYQPQHF. The CDR3 DNA is TGTGCCAGCAAGCAACAGGGGGGGGTCTATCAGCCCCAGCATTTT.